The 5 T cell receptor beta chains in this list originate from one sample, sequenced in a study of T cells after yellow fever vaccination. TCRdb itself ran the 5' RACE reads through MiXCR, one entry per CDR3 protein. The data contain some 670,000 distinct CDR3 sequences, roughly 12% of them singletons. Sequenced here: PBMCs, sampled on the day of the yellow fever booster vaccination. These receptors all come from a man aged 30-40 years who received the YFV17D yellow fever vaccine.

The V and J genes are TRBV6-2 or TRBV6-3 and TRBJ2-3; 8 bases are a match to TRBD2. CDR1 is MNHEY, CDR2 SVGEGT, per germline. The CDR3 loop spans 16 amino acids. The V and J ends lost 8 bases and 0 bases, in that order; junction bases with no gene match: 10. The CDR3 protein is CASSASGRTSTDTQYF. DNA for the CDR3: TGTGCCAGCTCAGCAAGCGGGAGAACTAGCACAGATACGCAGTATTTT.

The rearrangement joins TRBV15 to TRBJ1-5, with 9 positions matching TRBD1. The CDR3 extends over 16 amino acids. Germline V lookup: CDR1 LNHNV, CDR2 YYDKDF (reference sequence). V gave up 5 bases and J gave up 3 bases; unmatched junction bases: 8. CDR3 protein: CATSPTWTGDNQPQHF. DNA of the CDR3: TGTGCCACCAGCCCAACTTGGACAGGGGACAATCAGCCCCAGCATTTT.

CDR3 sequence (DNA): TGTGCCAGTAGTACCGGGGACAGCTCCCCGCACGATGAGCAGTTCTTC. Protein sequence: CASSTGDSSPHDEQFF. The genes are TRBV19 and TRBJ2-1; 7 positions agree with TRBD1. Unmatched junction bases numbered 14, after V lost 4 bases and J lost 8 bases. Germline V gene lookup returns CDR1 LNHDA and CDR2 SQIVND (reference sequence). The CDR3 totals 16 residues.

The chain joins TRBV18 to TRBJ2-7, with 8 nucleotides matching TRBD1. V lost 3 bases and J lost 1; bases outside the gene matches: 5. CDR3 size: 15 residues. Germline CDR1 is KGHSH and CDR2 is LQKENI. The CDR3 DNA follows: TGTGCCAGCTCACCCCGGACAGGGTTATCCTACGAGCAGTACTTC. This translates into CASSPRTGLSYEQYF. Based on the CDR3 plus reference TRBV18 and TRBJ2-7, the full variable domain is NAGVMQNPRHLVRRRGQEARLRCSPMKGHSHVYWYRQLPEEGLKFMVYLQKENIIDESGMPKERFSAEFPKEGPSILRIQQVVRGDSAAYFCASSPRTGLSYEQYFGPGTRLTVT.

V gene TRBV18 combines with J gene TRBJ1-1, with 7 bases that match TRBD1. Trimming at V came to 5 bases and at J to 0 bases, leaving 15 bases not matched to a gene. Germline V CDR1 and CDR2: KGHSH, LQKENI. The CDR3 is made up of 18 amino acids. The CDR3 spells CASSSLTMRDSLNTEAFF. The CDR3 DNA follows: TGTGCCAGCTCATCCTTAACCATGAGGGACAGTTTGAACACTGAAGCTTTCTTT. The variable domain in full, completed from reference TRBV18 and TRBJ1-1, reads NAGVMQNPRHLVRRRGQEARLRCSPMKGHSHVYWYRQLPEEGLKFMVYLQKENIIDESGMPKERFSAEFPKEGPSILRIQQVVRGDSAAYFCASSSLTMRDSLNTEAFFGQGTRLTVV.